The 6 T cell receptor beta chains below were found in one sample sequenced in a study of blood T cell repertoires in COVID-19 (dated by TCRdb to about 2020). Library preparation used the immunoSEQ multiplex PCR assay. As stored in TCRdb, this immuneACCESS dataset retains in-frame rearrangements with V and J assigned. A fraction of the clones does not appear; measured against another copy, unresolved V genes explain less than half of the discrepancy, and the remainder lacks a known reason. The sample records about 180,000 clones, over 75% of which are singletons. The leading ten clones occupy about 9.1% of the sample. Sequences were obtained from peripheral blood. All receptors come from a woman over 75 with acute or convalescent COVID-19.

The rearrangement links TRBV5-1 to TRBJ2-1; 9 bases fit TRBD1. Trimming at V came to 0 bases and at J to 9 bases, leaving 7 bases not matched to a gene. From germline, CDR1 is SGHRS and CDR2 YFSETQ. There are 15 residues in the CDR3. The DNA of the CDR3 is TGCGCCAGCAGCTTGGTCGGGACAGGGAATCTTGAGCAGTTCTTC. This encodes CASSLVGTGNLEQFF.

The genes are TRBV20-1 and TRBJ1-2; no definite D call. The CDR3 has 10 residues. The V end was cut by 2 bases, the J end by 8 bases, with 6 bases between. Germline lookup yields CDR1 DFQATT and CDR2 SNEGSKA (reference sequence). The CDR3 spells CSARNRGYTF. The CDR3 DNA follows: TGCAGTGCTAGAAACCGGGGCTACACCTTC.

V is TRBV27 and J is TRBJ2-5; D is possibly TRBD2 (5 bases). V lost 6 bases to trimming and J lost 4 bases, with 9 bases between them. The CDR3 covers 12 residues. Germline CDR1 reads MNHEY; CDR2 reads SMNVEV (reference sequence). The CDR3 reads CASSYEGETQYF. In nucleotides, the CDR3 is TGTGCCAGCAGCTACGAGGGAGAGACCCAGTACTTC.

This chain links TRBV18 with TRBJ1-5, with D maybe TRBD1 (6 bases). The V end lost 6 bases, the J end lost 2 bases, and 17 bases lay between the germline ends. CDR1 KGHSH and CDR2 LQKENI come from the germline V gene. This CDR3 is 16 amino acids long. The CDR3 nucleotides are TGTGCCAGCTCGCAAGAACAGGGTAGGGGCAATCAGCCCCAGCATTTT. Translating gives CASSQEQGRGNQPQHF.

The count of this clone is one. The J gene is TRBJ1-3, the V gene TRBV5-1, with D perhaps matching TRBD1 (5 bases). The V end lost 0 bases, the J end lost 8 bases, and 12 bases lay between the germline ends. Germline-derived CDR1 and CDR2 are SGHRS and YFSETQ. The CDR3 has 14 amino acids. The CDR3 sequence is CASSLGGQRDTIYF. The CDR3, as DNA: TGCGCCAGCAGCTTGGGGGGCCAGAGAGACACCATATATTTT. The whole variable domain, filled in from reference TRBV5-1 and TRBJ1-3, reads KAGVTQTPRYLIKTRGQQVTLSCSPISGHRSVSWYQQTPGQGLQFLFEYFSETQRNKGNFPGRFSGRQFSNSRSEMNVSTLELGDSALYLCASSLGGQRDTIYFGEGSWLTVV.

The V and J genes are TRBV19 and TRBJ2-1; 13 bases line up with TRBD2. V dropped 4 bases and J dropped 1; count of bases not matched to a gene: 16. Germline-derived CDR1 and CDR2 are LNHDA and SQIVND (reference sequence). The CDR3 consists of 21 residues. The CDR3 region is CASSKKPGLAGLVQSYNEQFF. The DNA for the CDR3 is TGTGCCAGTAGTAAAAAACCGGGACTAGCGGGATTGGTGCAGTCCTACAATGAGCAGTTCTTC.